These 5 T cell receptor beta chains were all obtained from the same sample, sequenced in a study of OX40 agonist ivuxolimab in advanced cancers. Only in-frame clones appear in the TCRdb table, and some are missing; sequencing was by immunoSEQ multiplex PCR. The sample includes under 40,000 clones, 75% to 85% seen only once; the top ten take 20% to 25%. This specimen was CD4+ or CD8+ T cells sorted from blood, taken in a trial of the OX40 agonist ivuxolimab. The source of these receptors is an adult with an advanced solid tumor such as melanoma, head and neck, liver or kidney cancer.

The table lists this clone with a few counts. The rearrangement uses TRBV2 and TRBJ1-5; tentatively, D is TRBD1 (6 bases). The CDR3 runs to 14 residues. Trimming took off 1 base at V and 7 bases at J, with 11 bases between the two ends. From germline, CDR1 is SNHLY and CDR2 FYNNEI. The CDR3 here is CASSEGMQGQPQHF. The CDR3 region has the DNA TGTGCCAGCAGTGAAGGGATGCAGGGGCAGCCCCAGCATTTT.

Concerning this clone: The sample has other DNA sequences that encode this CDR3 too. The chain is built from TRBV6-5 and TRBJ1-1; TRBD1 matches 7 bases. The V gene's germline CDR1 is MNHEY and CDR2 SVGAGI. The CDR3 consists of 14 residues. The J segment lost 0 bases and the V segment lost 6 bases, leaving 4 bases of the junction unmatched. For the CDR3, the DNA is TGTGCCAGCAGCCTACAGGGGATGAACACTGAAGCTTTCTTT. Residues: CASSLQGMNTEAFF.

J is TRBJ1-1 and V is TRBV19; the D is unclear. The V end was cut by 1 base, the J end by 5 bases, with 5 bases between. The CDR3 has 12 amino acids. Germline CDR1 LNHDA, CDR2 SQIVND (reference sequence). Here the CDR3 DNA reads TGTGCCAGTAGTATAGCCGGGACTGAAGCTTTCTTT. It translates to CASSIAGTEAFF.

This clone is judged medium-sized. The chain is built from TRBV7-2 and TRBJ2-7; 16 nucleotides agree with TRBD2. With V trimmed by 4 bases and J by 4 bases, 10 bases remained unmatched. Germline V lookup: CDR1 SGHTA, CDR2 FQGNSA. There are 18 residues in the CDR3. The CDR3 sequence: CASSSRGGTSGGGYEQYF. The CDR3 coding sequence is TGTGCCAGCAGCTCCCGCGGAGGGACTAGCGGGGGGGGTTACGAGCAGTACTTC.

This chain uses TRBV28 with TRBJ2-2; D gene unclear. CDR1 is MDHEN, CDR2 SYDVKM, per germline. V was trimmed by 4 bases and J by 4 bases, leaving 16 bases between them. This CDR3 region has 16 residues. Here the CDR3 DNA reads TGTGCCAGCAGTTCCCTGACCTACCTAAGCACCGGGGAGCTGTTTTTT. Protein: CASSSLTYLSTGELFF.